The text below deals with one T cell receptor (beta chain). These data belong to a study of blood T cell repertoires in COVID-19. The table came from immunoSEQ multiplex PCR; TCRdb's copy has only in-frame clones and leaves some out. Here the sample spans roughly 140,000 clones, around 85% being singletons. Germline V lookup: CDR1 MDHEN, CDR2 SYDVKM. This CDR3 has 16 amino acids. The germline V and J ends were trimmed by 2 bases and 0 bases, with 14 bases remaining between them. The sequence was collected from a woman aged 35 to 49 with active or convalescent COVID-19. Input material: peripheral blood. The chain recombines TRBV28 with TRBJ2-7; weak D call: TRBD1 (5 bases). The CDR3 is CASSLVPGILSYEQYF. DNA of the CDR3: TGTGCCAGCAGTTTAGTCCCAGGGATCCTCTCCTACGAGCAGTACTTC.